The 21 T cell receptor beta chains reported below all come from one sample, sequenced in a study of Tregs in tolerant kidney transplant recipients. The method was immunoSEQ multiplex PCR; TCRdb's version includes in-frame clones alone and lacks a portion of them. The table shows about 240,000 clones, with roughly 80% occurring only once. The sample consisted of CD4+ T cells from blood. These receptor sequences come from a human donor in good health.

This clone showed up just a few times. This sequence joins TRBV13 and TRBJ2-7, with 7 bases aligning to TRBD1. Unmatched junction bases numbered 14, after V lost 4 bases and J lost 5 bases. CDR3 size: 16 residues. Per germline, CDR1 PRHDT and CDR2 FYEKMQ (reference sequence). Written as DNA, the CDR3 is TGTGCCAGCAGCTCCCAACAAGACAGGGTACCCCACGAGCAGTACTTC. It encodes CASSSQQDRVPHEQYF. Full variable domain (missing parts from reference TRBV13 and TRBJ2-7): AAGVIQSPRHLIKEKRETATLKCYPIPRHDTVYWYQQGPGQDPQFLISFYEKMQSDKGSIPDRFSAQQFSDYHSELNMSSLELGDSALYFCASSSQQDRVPHEQYFGPGTRLTVT.

The CDR3 here is CASSIPTSGRLRNPTGELFF. In DNA form, the CDR3 reads TGTGCCAGCAGCATCCCGACTAGCGGGAGGTTGCGAAATCCTACCGGGGAGCTGTTTTTT. This chain links TRBV12-1 with TRBJ2-2; TRBD2 is taken as the D call from the table, unchecked against the DNA. TRBV12-1 corresponds to a pseudogene. The CDR3 consists of 20 residues.

The gene calls are TRBV7-8 and TRBJ2-7, with D tentatively TRBD2 (5 bases). Between the trimmed V and J ends, which lost 5 bases and 1 base, there was a span of 15 bases. This CDR3 region has 15 residues. The germline CDR1 and CDR2 sequences are SGHVS and FQNEAQ. The CDR3 DNA reads as TGTGCCAGCAGCCCACGGGGTAAACCATCCTACGAGCAGTACTTC. Its translation is CASSPRGKPSYEQYF.

There are a few counts of this clone. The chain carries TRBV2 and TRBJ1-2; 8 bases are a match to TRBD1. The CDR3 loop spans 14 amino acids. Unmatched junction bases numbered 7, after V lost 6 bases and J lost 4 bases. The germline V gene encodes CDR1 SNHLY and CDR2 FYNNEI. The CDR3 DNA is TGTGCCAGCAGGCCAGGGGGCGCCGCCTATGGCTACACCTTC. Translation: CASRPGGAAYGYTF.

This clone was seen a handful of times. The DNA for the CDR3 is TGTGCCAGCAGTTACTCGGGAGGTGGGGCCAACGTCCTGACTTTC. Translating it yields CASSYSGGGANVLTF. The chain carries TRBV6-5 and TRBJ2-6; possibly TRBD2 for D (6 bases). CDR3 length: 15 residues. V was shortened by 0 bases and J by 3 bases, with 6 bases between the two germline ends. Germline lookup yields CDR1 MNHEY and CDR2 SVGAGI.

The V gene is TRBV10-3, the J gene TRBJ2-5, with TRBD1 matching over 7 bases. Losses at the gene ends were 4 bases for V and 4 bases for J; bases not matched to a gene: 9. Germline V lookup: CDR1 ENHRY, CDR2 SYGVKD. CDR3 length: 15 amino acids. The CDR3 nucleotides are TGTGCCATCAGTGGACCCGGGACAGTGAGAGAGACCCAGTACTTC. Its protein product is CAISGPGTVRETQYF.

The chain uses TRBV6-1 and TRBJ2-7; D may correspond to TRBD1 or TRBD2 (6 bases each). Germline CDR1 reads MNHNS; CDR2 reads SASEGT. The CDR3 extends over 14 amino acids. Deletions cut 0 bases from V and 4 bases from J, with 10 bases between. As DNA, the CDR3 is TGTGCCAGCAGTGAAGCGCGGAGGGGGTACGAGCAGTACTTC. Protein product: CASSEARRGYEQYF.

The chain combines TRBV7-2 with TRBJ1-2, with a tentative D call TRBD1 (5 bases). Per germline, CDR1 SGHTA and CDR2 FQGNSA. V lost 1 base to trimming and J lost 2 bases, with 8 bases between them. The length of the CDR3 is 14 residues. The CDR3 is CASSLDRGNYGYTF. DNA for the CDR3: TGTGCCAGCAGCTTAGATCGGGGCAACTATGGCTACACCTTC.

This clone has ten or more counts. The same CDR3 arises from other DNA sequences in this sample as well. This chain uses TRBV6-5 with TRBJ2-7; 7 bases are a match to TRBD1. The V and J ends lost 1 base and 2 bases, in that order; junction bases with no gene match: 5. The CDR3 totals 15 residues. Germline V gene data show CDR1 as MNHEY and CDR2 as SVGAGI. This CDR3 reads CASSYLGQRAYEQYF. The DNA for the CDR3 is TGTGCCAGCAGTTACTTGGGACAGAGAGCCTACGAGCAGTACTTC.

This chain uses TRBV7-6 with TRBJ1-1; D remains ambiguous. With 1 base removed from V and 1 base from J, the gap between germline ends came to 4 bases. CDR3 length: 13 residues. Germline lookup yields CDR1 SGHVS and CDR2 FNYEAQ. The CDR3 reads CASSLGANTEAFF. The CDR3 bases are TGTGCCAGCAGCTTAGGGGCGAACACTGAAGCTTTCTTT. Full variable domain (remainder filled in from reference TRBV7-6 and TRBJ1-1): GAGVSQSPRYKVTKRGQDVALRCDPISGHVSLYWYRQALGQGPEFLTYFNYEAQQDKSGLPNDRFSAERPEGSISTLTIQRTEQRDSAMYRCASSLGANTEAFFGQGTRLTVV.

The gene calls are TRBV2 and TRBJ2-1, with D perhaps being TRBD1 or TRBD2 (5 bases each). CDR1 and CDR2 from the germline V gene are SNHLY and FYNNEI. CDR3 length equals 11 residues. V was pared by 4 bases and J by 12 bases, with 10 bases between. The CDR3 nucleotides are TGTGCCAGCAGTGGAGGGACCCTGCAGTTCTTC. The encoded protein is CASSGGTLQFF.

A word on this clone: Other DNA variants within this sample encode the same CDR3. The chain links TRBV5-6 to TRBJ1-5; D unclear. This CDR3 comprises 14 residues. Germline V CDR1 and CDR2: SGHDT, YYEEEE. The V and J ends lost 2 bases and 5 bases respectively, with 11 bases between them. The chain's CDR3 is CASSFAGGHQPQHF. The CDR3 nucleotides read TGTGCCAGCAGCTTCGCGGGCGGGCATCAGCCCCAGCATTTT.

This chain links TRBV6-5 with TRBJ1-1, with D uncertain. The V end lost 0 bases, the J end lost 7 bases, and 12 bases lay between the germline ends. The CDR3 is 14 amino acids. The germline gives CDR1 MNHEY, CDR2 SVGAGI. CDR3 bases: TGTGCCAGCAGTTACTCTCCAGGAGAAGATGAAGCTTTCTTT. Amino acid sequence: CASSYSPGEDEAFF.

This sequence joins TRBV6-1 and TRBJ2-1, with TRBD2 matching 10 bases. The CDR3 totals 18 residues. V shed 0 bases and J 3 bases; nucleotides not matched to a gene: 8. CDR1 is MNHNS, CDR2 SASEGT, per germline. The CDR3 DNA follows: TGTGCCAGCAGTGAAGCAAGCTCCCTAGCGGGAGTCTACAATGAGCAGTTCTTC. This gives the protein CASSEASSLAGVYNEQFF.

This sequence joins TRBV6-5 and TRBJ2-1, with 9 bases lining up with TRBD1. The CDR3 is made up of 14 amino acids. Unmatched junction bases numbered 6, after V lost 8 bases and J lost 4 bases. Germline V CDR1 and CDR2: MNHEY, SVGAGI. This CDR3 reads CASFGTGTYNEQFF. For the CDR3, the DNA is TGTGCCAGCTTTGGGACAGGGACTTACAATGAGCAGTTCTTC.

This clone was seen only once. The CDR3 reads CASSLFEGSGGMGDTQYF. CDR3 in DNA: TGTGCCAGCAGCTTATTTGAGGGGTCCGGCGGGATGGGAGATACGCAGTATTTT. The chain is built from TRBV7-2 and TRBJ2-3; D might be TRBD2 (6 bases). The V gene's germline CDR1 is SGHTA and CDR2 FQGNSA. V was cut by 2 bases and J by 5 bases, with 23 bases left in between. There are 18 residues in the CDR3. The whole variable domain, filled in from reference TRBV7-2 and TRBJ2-3, reads GAGVSQSPSNKVTEKGKDVELRCDPISGHTALYWYRQSLGQGLEFLIYFQGNSAPDKSGLPSDRFSAERTGGSVSTLTIQRTQQEDSAVYLCASSLFEGSGGMGDTQYFGPGTRLTVL.

Note on this clone: This same CDR3 is encoded by further DNA sequences in the sample. The chain is built from TRBV4-1 and TRBJ2-5; D may be TRBD2 (6 bases). The CDR3 has 15 amino acids. CDR1 is MGHRA, CDR2 YSYEKL, per germline. The ends were cut back, 3 bases at V and 2 bases at J, with 13 bases in the middle. The CDR3 nucleotides read TGCGCCAGCAGCCACACGAGGGGAGGTCAAGAGACCCAGTACTTC. It yields the protein CASSHTRGGQETQYF.

The rearrangement uses TRBV30 and TRBJ2-4, with TRBD2 matching over 7 bases. Germline V lookup: CDR1 GTSNPN, CDR2 SVGIG (reference sequence). CDR3 size: 21 residues. V lost 3 bases to trimming and J lost 5 bases; unmatched junction nucleotides: 28. CDR3 in amino acids: CAWRRGLRGRVSSREQNIQYF. In DNA, the CDR3 is TGTGCCTGGAGGAGGGGACTTCGCGGGAGAGTATCGAGCAGAGAGCAAAACATTCAGTACTTC.

The chain employs TRBV5-1 and TRBJ1-1, with D perhaps matching TRBD1 (6 bases). The CDR3 extends over 11 amino acids. Germline CDR1 SGHRS, CDR2 YFSETQ. Trimming took off 0 bases at V and 11 bases at J, with 8 bases between the two ends. CDR3 coding DNA: TGCGCCAGCAGCTTGGGGCAGGGGGCTTTCTTT. It yields the protein CASSLGQGAFF. Combining the CDR3 with reference TRBV5-1 and TRBJ1-1 gives the whole variable domain KAGVTQTPRYLIKTRGQQVTLSCSPISGHRSVSWYQQTPGQGLQFLFEYFSETQRNKGNFPGRFSGRQFSNSRSEMNVSTLELGDSALYLCASSLGQGAFFGQGTRLTVV.

The chain links TRBV6-5 to TRBJ2-1; maybe TRBD1 (6 bases). This CDR3 is 14 amino acids long. Trimming left V 2 bases short and J 9 bases short, with 14 bases between. Germline V lookup: CDR1 MNHEY, CDR2 SVGAGI. The CDR3 region is CASSYLPRGGEQFF. DNA of the CDR3: TGTGCCAGCAGTTACCTCCCCAGGGGTGGTGAGCAGTTCTTC.

The gene calls are TRBV30 and TRBJ1-5; no clear D. Looked up from germline, CDR1 is GTSNPN and CDR2 is SVGIG (reference sequence). This CDR3 comprises 19 residues. V shed 1 base and J shed 6 bases, with 28 bases lying between them. The CDR3 loop is CAWSERPGAQKGLSQPQHF. DNA of the CDR3: TGTGCCTGGAGTGAACGTCCGGGAGCACAGAAAGGGTTGAGTCAGCCCCAGCATTTT.